These 5 T cell receptor beta chains were all obtained from the same sample, sequenced in a study of CD8 T cells in Susac syndrome. cDNA came from approximately 0.5 to 1 ug RNA primed by random hexamers. TCRdb re-analysed the immunoSEQ multiplex PCR reads in MiXCR, keeping a single row per CDR3 protein. Of over 100,000 distinct CDR3 sequences in the sample, under 95% are singletons; the top ten hold 0.12%. Sequenced: CD8+ T cells from PBMCs. The receptors were gathered from a human donor in good health.

CDR3 sequence (DNA): TGTGCCAGCAGTGCCTTGACAGGAGCCACCGGGGAGCTGTTTTTT. It translates to CASSALTGATGELFF. This sequence joins TRBV2 and TRBJ2-2, with D possibly being TRBD1 (6 bases). The length of the CDR3 is 15 residues. Between the trimmed V and J ends, which lost 4 bases and 4 bases, there was a span of 13 bases. CDR1 and CDR2 (germline): SNHLY, FYNNEI.

J is TRBJ2-3 and V is TRBV7-8; D unresolved. The CDR3 contains 12 residues. Trimming stripped 7 bases from V and 2 bases from J, with 7 bases between. Per germline, CDR1 SGHVS and CDR2 FQNEAQ. The CDR3 spells CASTELTDTQYF. The CDR3 DNA is TGTGCCAGCACTGAACTCACAGATACGCAGTATTTT. Full variable domain (outside the CDR3, taken from reference TRBV7-8 and TRBJ2-3): GAGVSQSPRYKVAKRGQDVALRCDPISGHVSLFWYQQALGQGPEFLTYFQNEAQLDKSGLPSDRFFAERPEGSVSTLKIQRTQQEDSAVYLCASTELTDTQYFGPGTRLTVL.

The table lists this clonotype with a count of one. The rearrangement joins TRBV28 to TRBJ2-7; TRBD1 matches 7 bases. Trimming removed 4 bases from V and 3 bases from J; junction bases left unmatched: 12. The CDR3 totals 16 residues. The germline CDR1 and CDR2 sequences are MDHEN and SYDVKM. This CDR3 reads CASSWAQETGNYEQYF. The CDR3, as DNA: TGTGCCAGCAGTTGGGCCCAGGAGACAGGGAACTACGAGCAGTACTTC.

The V gene is TRBV14, the J gene TRBJ1-1; D call uncertain. The CDR3 loop spans 15 amino acids. V lost 1 base to trimming and J lost 4 bases, with 13 bases between them. Per germline, CDR1 SGHDN and CDR2 FVKESK. The chain's CDR3 is CASSQVNGDRTEAFF. CDR3 DNA: TGTGCCAGCAGCCAAGTTAACGGGGATCGCACTGAAGCTTTCTTT.

J is TRBJ1-6 and V is TRBV27, with TRBD1 matching 10 bases. CDR1 and CDR2 from the germline V gene are MNHEY and SMNVEV (reference sequence). The J segment lost 9 bases and the V segment lost 5 bases, leaving 4 bases of the junction unmatched. The CDR3 totals 14 residues. CDR3 sequence: CASSTWDRGSPLHF. The CDR3 DNA reads TGTGCCAGCAGTACCTGGGACAGGGGTTCACCCCTCCACTTT.